This TCR beta chain comes out of a study of cytomegalovirus exposure and HLA in healthy donors. Study-wide findings and caveats: TCR beta V segments were, for the most part, productive about 87% or about 30% of the time in an earlier analysis. Looking again later, the authors saw that most CMV-associated TCR beta chains seemed HLA-restricted. Later analysis reportedly placed an Asian-associated ancestry cluster below the roughly 690-donor mean in N-insertions.

Comment on this clone: Its antigen is undetermined.

The length of the CDR3 is 13 residues. Germline loops: CDR1 SGHTA, CDR2 FQGTGA. V lost 3 bases, J lost 4 bases, and 9 bases lay in between. PCR primers comprised 60 Vbeta and 13 Jbeta primers. Data came from immunoSEQ multiplex PCR; TCRdb stores just in-frame clones and leaves some out. The sample records 130,000 to 150,000 clones, around four fifths being singletons. The rearrangement uses TRBV7-3 and TRBJ1-1; D uncertain. The source material was PBMCs. This clonotype originated in a female donor in good health and CMV-seronegative. CDR3 loop: CASSFFPGTEAFF. The CDR3 coding sequence is TGTGCCAGCAGCTTCTTCCCGGGCACTGAAGCTTTCTTT.